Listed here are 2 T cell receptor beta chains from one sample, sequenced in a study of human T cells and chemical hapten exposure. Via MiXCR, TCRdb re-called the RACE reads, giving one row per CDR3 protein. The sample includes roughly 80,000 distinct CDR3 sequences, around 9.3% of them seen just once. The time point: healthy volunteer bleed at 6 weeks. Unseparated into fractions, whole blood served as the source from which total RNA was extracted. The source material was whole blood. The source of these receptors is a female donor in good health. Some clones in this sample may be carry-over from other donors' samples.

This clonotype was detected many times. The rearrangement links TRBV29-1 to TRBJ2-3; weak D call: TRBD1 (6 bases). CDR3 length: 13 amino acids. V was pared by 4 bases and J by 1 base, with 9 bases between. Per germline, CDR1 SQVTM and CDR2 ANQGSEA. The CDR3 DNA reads TGCAGCGTTGCGACAGGTTGCACAGATACGCAGTATTTT. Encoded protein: CSVATGCTDTQYF.

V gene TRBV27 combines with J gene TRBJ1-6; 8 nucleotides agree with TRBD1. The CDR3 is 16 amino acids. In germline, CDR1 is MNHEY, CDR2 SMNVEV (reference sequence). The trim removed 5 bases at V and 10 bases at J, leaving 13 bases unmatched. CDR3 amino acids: CASSPGTGSVISPLHF. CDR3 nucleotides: TGTGCCAGCAGTCCCGGGACAGGATCAGTAATATCACCCCTCCACTTT.